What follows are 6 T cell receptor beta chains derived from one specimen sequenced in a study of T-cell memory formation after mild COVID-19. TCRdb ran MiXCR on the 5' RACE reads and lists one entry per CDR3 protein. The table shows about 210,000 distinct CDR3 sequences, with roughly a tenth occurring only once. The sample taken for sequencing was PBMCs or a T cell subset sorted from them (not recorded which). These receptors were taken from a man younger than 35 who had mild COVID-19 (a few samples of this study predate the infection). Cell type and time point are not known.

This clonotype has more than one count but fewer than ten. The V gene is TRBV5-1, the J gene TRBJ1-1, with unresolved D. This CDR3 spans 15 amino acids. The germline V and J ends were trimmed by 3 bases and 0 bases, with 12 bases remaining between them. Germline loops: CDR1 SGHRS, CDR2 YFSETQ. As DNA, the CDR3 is TGCGCCAGCAGCTGGGGAGATGGCATGAACACTGAAGCTTTCTTT. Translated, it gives CASSWGDGMNTEAFF.

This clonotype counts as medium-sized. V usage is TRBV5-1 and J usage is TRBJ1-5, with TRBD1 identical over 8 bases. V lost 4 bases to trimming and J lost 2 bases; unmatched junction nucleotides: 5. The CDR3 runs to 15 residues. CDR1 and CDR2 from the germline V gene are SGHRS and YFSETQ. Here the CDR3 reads CASSPGQGGNQPQHF. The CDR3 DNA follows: TGCGCCAGCAGCCCTGGACAGGGCGGCAATCAGCCCCAGCATTTT.

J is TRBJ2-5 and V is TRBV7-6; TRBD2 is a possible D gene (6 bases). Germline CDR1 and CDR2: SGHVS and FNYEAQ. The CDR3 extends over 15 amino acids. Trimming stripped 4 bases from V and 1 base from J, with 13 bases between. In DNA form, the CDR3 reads TGTGCCAGCAGCTCTGGTAGCGGACTCCAAGAGACCCAGTACTTC. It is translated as CASSSGSGLQETQYF.

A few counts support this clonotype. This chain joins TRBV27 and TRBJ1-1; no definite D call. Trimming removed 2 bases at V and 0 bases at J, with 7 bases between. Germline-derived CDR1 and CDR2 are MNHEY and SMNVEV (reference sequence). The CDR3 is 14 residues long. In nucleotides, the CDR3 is TGTGCCAGCAGTTTACGCAACATGAACACTGAAGCTTTCTTT. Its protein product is CASSLRNMNTEAFF.

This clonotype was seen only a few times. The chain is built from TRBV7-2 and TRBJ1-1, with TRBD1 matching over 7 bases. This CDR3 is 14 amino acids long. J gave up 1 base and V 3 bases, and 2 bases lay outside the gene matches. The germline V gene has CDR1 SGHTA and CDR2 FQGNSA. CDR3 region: CASSFRDRNTEAFF. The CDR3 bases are TGTGCCAGCAGCTTCCGGGACAGGAACACTGAAGCTTTCTTT. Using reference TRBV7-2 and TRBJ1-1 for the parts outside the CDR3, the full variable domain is GAGVSQSPSNKVTEKGKDVELRCDPISGHTALYWYRQSLGQGLEFLIYFQGNSAPDKSGLPSDRFSAERTGGSVSTLTIQRTQQEDSAVYLCASSFRDRNTEAFFGQGTRLTVV.

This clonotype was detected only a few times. The CDR3 loop is CASSYSTRLGSPLHF. The DNA of the CDR3 is TGTGCCAGCAGTTACTCGACTCGGCTGGGTTCACCCCTCCACTTT. The gene calls are TRBV6-5 and TRBJ1-6; D is uncertain. The germline V and J ends were trimmed by 0 bases and 9 bases, with 12 bases remaining between them. The germline V gene encodes CDR1 MNHEY and CDR2 SVGAGI. The CDR3 length is 15 residues.